The 3 T cell receptor beta chains below all came from one sample that was sequenced in a study of T cell changes during pregnancy in multiple sclerosis. Sequenced by immunoSEQ multiplex PCR; TCRdb stores in-frame clones only, minus some. This sample carries approximately 73,000 clones, around 94% of them seen once, and the ten largest clones take around 0.21%. Sequenced material: CD4+ T cells from peripheral blood mononuclear cells, taken before pregnancy. These TCRs come from a female donor with multiple sclerosis, enrolled in a pregnancy study.

The chain is built from TRBV6-1 and TRBJ2-7; 7 nucleotides agree with TRBD1. CDR1 and CDR2 (germline): MNHNS, SASEGT. V lost 4 bases and J lost 0; bases outside the gene matches: 18. The CDR3 has 19 residues. The chain's CDR3 is CASSGVGQIRLGASYEQYF. CDR3 in DNA: TGTGCCAGCAGTGGGGTGGGACAGATTCGACTCGGGGCCTCCTACGAGCAGTACTTC.

This clone was observed a handful of times. DNA for the CDR3: TGTGCCAGTAGTACCCAAGCGGGGGGATCGCACTATGGCTACACCTTC. Protein product: CASSTQAGGSHYGYTF. V gene TRBV19 combines with J gene TRBJ1-2, with D maybe TRBD1 (5 bases). V was trimmed by 4 bases and J by 3 bases, leaving 18 bases between them. Germline V gene lookup returns CDR1 LNHDA and CDR2 SQIVND (reference sequence). This CDR3 is 16 amino acids long.

The chain has TRBV6-5 and TRBJ1-1; D not certain. Germline CDR1 MNHEY, CDR2 SVGAGI. The CDR3 has 13 residues. Trimming took 4 bases from V and 0 from J, leaving 6 bases between them. The CDR3: CASSLGMNTEAFF. CDR3 nucleotides: TGTGCCAGCAGTTTGGGCATGAACACTGAAGCTTTCTTT.